A single sample gave rise to the 20 T cell receptor beta chains below, sequenced in a study of cytomegalovirus exposure and HLA in healthy donors. A multiplex PCR was run with 60 Vbeta primers and 13 Jbeta primers. The table came from immunoSEQ multiplex PCR; TCRdb's copy has only in-frame clones and leaves some out. The table lists around 130,000 clones, around 86% of them singletons, with under 2.5% in the top ten. Sequenced material: PBMCs. The receptors stem from a young man in good health and CMV-seronegative.

On this clone: In this CDR3 the conserved last residue, phenylalanine or tryptophan, is missing, so a read error is likely. The gene calls are TRBV5-4 and TRBJ1-2, with 7 nucleotides matching TRBD1. The germline CDR1 and CDR2 sequences are SGHNT and YYREEE (reference sequence). V lost 2 bases and J lost 4; bases outside the gene matches: 5. This CDR3 region has 14 residues. The CDR3 DNA follows: TGTGCCAGCAGCTTCAAAGGACAGGCCTATGGCTACACCCTC. Protein: CASSFKGQAYGYTL.

The CDR3 DNA sequence: TGTGCCAGTAGTGGGCGCGCTGGTGGCTACACCTTC. Translating it yields CASSGRAGGYTF. The chain links TRBV19 to TRBJ1-2; D gene ambiguous. Germline V CDR1 and CDR2: LNHDA, SQIVND (reference sequence). The CDR3 spans 12 residues. Trimming took 5 bases from V and 7 from J, leaving 11 bases between them.

The chain joins TRBV27 to TRBJ2-3; 9 bases align to TRBD2. Germline V CDR1 and CDR2: MNHEY, SMNVEV (reference sequence). The CDR3 extends over 17 amino acids. Unmatched junction bases numbered 7, after V lost 2 bases and J lost 1 base. CDR3 in DNA: TGTGCCAGCAGTTTACAATCTAGCGGGGCCGGCACAGATACGCAGTATTTT. Translation gives CASSLQSSGAGTDTQYF.

The rearrangement uses TRBV18 and TRBJ2-3; TRBD1 agrees at 9 bases. Losses at the gene ends were 5 bases for V and 4 bases for J; bases not matched to a gene: 7. The CDR3 contains 15 residues. Germline CDR1 and CDR2: KGHSH and LQKENI. CDR3 nucleotides: TGTGCCAGCTCATTTACAGGGGGCGGCGCAGATACGCAGTATTTT. Its protein product is CASSFTGGGADTQYF.

The rearrangement links TRBV11-2 to TRBJ2-3; 8 bases match TRBD2. The germline gives CDR1 SGHAT, CDR2 FQNNGV. The V gene end was trimmed by 5 bases and the J gene end by 4 bases; junction bases not matched to a gene: 11. The CDR3 is 16 residues long. CDR3 amino acids: CASSVRGGDLSDTQYF. The CDR3 region has the DNA TGTGCCAGCAGCGTTCGGGGGGGGGACCTTTCAGATACGCAGTATTTT. The entire variable domain, with the rest obtained from reference TRBV11-2 and TRBJ2-3, is as follows: EAGVAQSPRYKIIEKRQSVAFWCNPISGHATLYWYQQILGQGPKLLIQFQNNGVVDDSQLPKDRFSAERLKGVDSTLKIQPAKLEDSAVYLCASSVRGGDLSDTQYFGPGTRLTVL.

About this clone: The same CDR3 can be traced to other DNA sequences in this sample. J is TRBJ1-4 and V is TRBV15, with D uncertain. Trimming stripped 3 bases from V and 5 bases from J, with 7 bases between. Germline V CDR1 and CDR2: LNHNV, YYDKDF (reference sequence). The CDR3 extends over 13 amino acids. The CDR3 bases are TGTGCCACCAGCAGGGATAGCAATGAAAAACTGTTTTTT. It encodes CATSRDSNEKLFF.

CDR3 sequence: CATNGVGEQYF. The CDR3, as DNA: TGTGCCACCAACGGAGTCGGTGAGCAGTACTTC. The chain has TRBV6-5 and TRBJ2-7; D call uncertain. Trimming pared 10 bases from V and 7 bases from J, leaving 14 bases between. This CDR3 region has 11 residues. CDR1 is MNHEY, CDR2 SVGAGI, per germline.

The J gene is TRBJ1-2, the V gene TRBV18; 9 positions agree with TRBD1. With V trimmed by 4 bases and J by 2 bases, 5 bases remained unmatched. From germline, CDR1 is KGHSH and CDR2 LQKENI. This CDR3 contains 15 residues. This chain's CDR3 is CASSHTGTGNYGYTF. The CDR3 DNA sequence: TGTGCCAGCTCACATACCGGGACAGGGAACTATGGCTACACCTTC. Full variable domain (remainder filled in from reference TRBV18 and TRBJ1-2): NAGVMQNPRHLVRRRGQEARLRCSPMKGHSHVYWYRQLPEEGLKFMVYLQKENIIDESGMPKERFSAEFPKEGPSILRIQQVVRGDSAAYFCASSHTGTGNYGYTFGSGTRLTVV.

The chain combines TRBV10-3 with TRBJ1-5; no reliable D call. This CDR3 contains 12 residues. Trimming shortened V by 10 bases and J by 6 bases, and 13 bases separated the two germline ends. The germline V gene has CDR1 ENHRY and CDR2 SYGVKD. CDR3 DNA sequence: TGTGCCACCCGAGGTATTGCTCAGCCCCAGCATTTT. Its translation: CATRGIAQPQHF.

This clone was seen more than once but under ten times. The chain is built from TRBV6-6 and TRBJ2-5, with 9 nucleotides matching TRBD2. The junction had 9 bases not matched to a gene; V was cut back by 2 bases and J by 5 bases. Looked up from germline, CDR1 is MNHNY and CDR2 is SVGAGI (reference sequence). The CDR3 spans 16 residues. Here the CDR3 reads CASSYDAGGPRETQYF. Here the CDR3 DNA reads TGTGCCAGCAGTTACGACGCGGGGGGGCCAAGGGAGACCCAGTACTTC.

The count of this clone is one. This sequence joins TRBV7-8 and TRBJ2-1, with 10 bases that match TRBD2. This CDR3 has 18 residues. Germline V gives CDR1 SGHVS, CDR2 FQNEAQ. Trimming removed 5 bases from V and 2 bases from J; junction bases left unmatched: 12. CDR3 nucleotides: TGTGCCAGCAGCAAAACGCGGTTACTAGCGGGGACCTACAATGAGCAGTTCTTC. Protein sequence: CASSKTRLLAGTYNEQFF. Full variable domain (remainder filled in from reference TRBV7-8 and TRBJ2-1): GAGVSQSPRYKVAKRGQDVALRCDPISGHVSLFWYQQALGQGPEFLTYFQNEAQLDKSGLPSDRFFAERPEGSVSTLKIQRTQQEDSAVYLCASSKTRLLAGTYNEQFFGPGTRLTVL.

V gene TRBV7-9 combines with J gene TRBJ1-1, with a weak D call TRBD1 (5 bases). The V gene lost 6 bases and the J gene lost 3 bases, with 14 bases spanning the gap. CDR3 length equals 14 residues. Germline V gene data show CDR1 as SEHNR and CDR2 as FQNEAQ (reference sequence). CDR3 loop: CASRSAGGDTEAFF. CDR3 sequence (DNA): TGTGCCAGCAGATCCGCGGGGGGGGACACTGAAGCTTTCTTT.

The chain combines TRBV30 with TRBJ2-5, with a tentative D call TRBD2 (5 bases). CDR1 GTSNPN and CDR2 SVGIG come from the germline V gene (reference sequence). V was trimmed by 4 bases and J by 5 bases, leaving 8 bases between them. This CDR3 is built from 11 residues. The CDR3 spells CAWTGSETQYF. CDR3 in DNA: TGTGCCTGGACTGGGAGCGAGACCCAGTACTTC.

In its sample, this clone was seen a few times. CDR3 bases: TGTGCCAGCAGTCTCCCTGAACGGGGAGGCACTGAAGCTTTCTTT. Protein: CASSLPERGGTEAFF. The V and J genes are TRBV28 and TRBJ1-1; D is ambiguous. The CDR3 is 15 residues long. Germline V gene data show CDR1 as MDHEN and CDR2 as SYDVKM. V lost 5 bases and J lost 4, with 17 bases in between.

The chain joins TRBV2 to TRBJ2-3; 12 nucleotides match TRBD2. The germline V gene has CDR1 SNHLY and CDR2 FYNNEI. Unmatched junction bases numbered 3, after V lost 6 bases and J lost 2 bases. The CDR3 extends over 15 amino acids. The CDR3 protein is CASSGLAGFTDTQYF. DNA of the CDR3: TGTGCCAGCAGCGGACTAGCGGGGTTCACAGATACGCAGTATTTT.

This clone was detected a few times. This chain uses TRBV6-6 with TRBJ1-2, with D perhaps TRBD1 (5 bases). The V and J ends lost 0 bases and 4 bases respectively, with 9 bases between them. CDR1 is MNHNY and CDR2 is SVGAGI in the germline V gene (reference sequence). There are 14 residues in the CDR3. The CDR3 is CASSYSQATYGYTF. The DNA for the CDR3 is TGTGCCAGCAGTTACTCACAGGCCACCTATGGCTACACCTTC.

The V and J genes are TRBV2 and TRBJ2-7; D not resolved. V was cut by 4 bases and J by 2 bases, with 9 bases left in between. CDR1 SNHLY and CDR2 FYNNEI come from the germline V gene. This CDR3 is built from 13 residues. The CDR3 spells CASSVSGTYEQYF. CDR3 nucleotide sequence: TGTGCCAGCAGTGTATCAGGTACCTACGAGCAGTACTTC.

The chain employs TRBV28 and TRBJ2-5, with 12 bases matching TRBD2. The CDR3 is 13 residues long. V shed 4 bases, J shed 7 bases, and the junction held 1 base outside the gene matches. From germline, CDR1 is MDHEN and CDR2 SYDVKM. The CDR3 DNA reads as TGTGCCAGCAGTTCGGGACTAGCGGGGACCCAGTACTTC. This encodes CASSSGLAGTQYF.

The chain combines TRBV5-5 with TRBJ1-5; D might be TRBD1 (6 bases). V gave up 3 bases and J gave up 4 bases, with 14 bases separating them. Germline-derived CDR1 and CDR2 are SGHKS and YYEKEE (reference sequence). This CDR3 comprises 15 residues. The CDR3 protein is CASSSSGTRNQPQHF. In DNA, the CDR3 is TGTGCCAGCAGCTCCTCCGGGACAAGGAATCAGCCCCAGCATTTT.

This chain joins TRBV7-2 and TRBJ2-2; tentative D call: TRBD1 (6 bases). The CDR3 has 18 residues. Deletions cut 4 bases from V and 7 bases from J, with 25 bases between. Germline CDR1 reads SGHTA; CDR2 reads FQGNSA. The DNA for the CDR3 is TGTGCCAGCAGCTCCTCGGGCCGCAGGGGTAGTTCAGGCGGGGAGCTGTTTTTT. It yields the protein CASSSSGRRGSSGGELFF.